This entry describes one T cell receptor beta chain. This specimen belongs to a study of blood T cell repertoires in COVID-19. Study in general: Samples representing acute and convalescent COVID-19 were sourced from the United States, Italy and Spain. The analysed material was cDNA or gDNA that came from T cells, B-cell-depleted T cells, or PBMCs.

Seattle enrolled patients during active infection and tracked them longitudinally. CDR1 is MNHNS and CDR2 is SASEGT in the germline V gene. V was shortened by 8 bases and J by 1 base, with 6 bases between the two germline ends. The CDR3 length is 11 residues. Authors' analysis steps: Counts of nucleated cells, estimated from reference gene primer amplification, were obtained. Generated by immunoSEQ multiplex PCR, the TCRdb table keeps only in-frame clones and is missing some. V and J calls and clone size are given by that table; D and trimming were obtained from the DNA. Among 260,000 or so clones, 81% were seen once, and the ten largest hold 6.5% to 8.5%.

The TCR comes from a woman older than 75 with COVID-19, enrolled during active disease. The V and J genes are TRBV6-1 and TRBJ2-7; possibly TRBD2 for D (5 bases). The specimen was peripheral blood. DNA of the CDR3: TGTGCCAGCTCGGGGTCCTACGAGCAGTACTTC. As protein: CASSGSYEQYF.